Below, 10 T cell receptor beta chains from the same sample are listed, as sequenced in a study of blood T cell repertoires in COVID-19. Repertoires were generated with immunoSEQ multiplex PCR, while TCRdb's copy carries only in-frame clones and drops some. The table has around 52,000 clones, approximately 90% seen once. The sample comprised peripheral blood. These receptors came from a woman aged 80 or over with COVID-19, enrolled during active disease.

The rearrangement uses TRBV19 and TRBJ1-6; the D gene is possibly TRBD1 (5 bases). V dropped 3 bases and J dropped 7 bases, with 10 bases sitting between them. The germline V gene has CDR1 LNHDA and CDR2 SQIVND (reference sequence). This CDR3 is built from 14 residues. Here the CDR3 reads CASSISGGNSPLHF. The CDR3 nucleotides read TGTGCCAGTAGTATTTCGGGGGGAAATTCACCCCTCCACTTT.

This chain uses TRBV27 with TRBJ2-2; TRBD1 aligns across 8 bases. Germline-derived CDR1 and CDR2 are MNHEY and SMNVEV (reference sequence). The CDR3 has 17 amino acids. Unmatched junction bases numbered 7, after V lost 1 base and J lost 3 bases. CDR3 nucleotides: TGTGCCAGCAGTTTATATCCAGGGGGCGAGTACACCGGGGAGCTGTTTTTT. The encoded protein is CASSLYPGGEYTGELFF.

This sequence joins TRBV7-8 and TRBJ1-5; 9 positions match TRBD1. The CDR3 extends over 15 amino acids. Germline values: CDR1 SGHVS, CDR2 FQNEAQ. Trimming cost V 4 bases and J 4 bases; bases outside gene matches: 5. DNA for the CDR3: TGTGCCAGCAGCTCCGCGGGGACAGGGAATCAGCCCCAGCATTTT. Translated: CASSSAGTGNQPQHF. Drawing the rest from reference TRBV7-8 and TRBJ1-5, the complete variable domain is GAGVSQSPRYKVAKRGQDVALRCDPISGHVSLFWYQQALGQGPEFLTYFQNEAQLDKSGLPSDRFFAERPEGSVSTLKIQRTQQEDSAVYLCASSSAGTGNQPQHFGDGTRLSIL.

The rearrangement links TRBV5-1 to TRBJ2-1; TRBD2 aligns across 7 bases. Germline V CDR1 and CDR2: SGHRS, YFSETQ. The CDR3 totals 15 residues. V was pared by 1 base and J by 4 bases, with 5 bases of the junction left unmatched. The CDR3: CASSLRGEFYNEQFF. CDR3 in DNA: TGCGCCAGCAGCTTGCGGGGGGAGTTTTACAATGAGCAGTTCTTC.

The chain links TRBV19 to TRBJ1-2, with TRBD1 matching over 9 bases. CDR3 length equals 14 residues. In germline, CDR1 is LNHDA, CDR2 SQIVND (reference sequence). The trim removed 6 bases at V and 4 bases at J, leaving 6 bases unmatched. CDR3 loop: CASSRTGAGYGYTF. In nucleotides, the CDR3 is TGTGCCAGTAGCCGGACAGGGGCCGGCTATGGCTACACCTTC.

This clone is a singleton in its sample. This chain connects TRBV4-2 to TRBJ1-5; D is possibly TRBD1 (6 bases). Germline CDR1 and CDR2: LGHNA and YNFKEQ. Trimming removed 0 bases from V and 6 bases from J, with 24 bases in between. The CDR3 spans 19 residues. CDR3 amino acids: CASSQDPPTGTKGAQPQHF. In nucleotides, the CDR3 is TGTGCCAGCAGCCAAGACCCCCCGACAGGAACTAAAGGAGCTCAGCCCCAGCATTTT.

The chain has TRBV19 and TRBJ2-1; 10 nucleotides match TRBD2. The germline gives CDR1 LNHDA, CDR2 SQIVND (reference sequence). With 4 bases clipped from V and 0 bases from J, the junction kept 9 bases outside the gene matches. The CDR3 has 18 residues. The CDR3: CASSTLAGARNSYNEQFF. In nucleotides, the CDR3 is TGTGCCAGTAGTACGCTAGCGGGGGCCCGGAACTCCTACAATGAGCAGTTCTTC.

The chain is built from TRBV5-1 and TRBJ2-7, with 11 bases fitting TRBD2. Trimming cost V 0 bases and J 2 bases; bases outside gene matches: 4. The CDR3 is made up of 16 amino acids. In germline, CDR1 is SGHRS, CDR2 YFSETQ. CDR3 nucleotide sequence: TGCGCCAGCAGCTTGGTTACTAGCGGGAGCACCTACGAGCAGTACTTC. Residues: CASSLVTSGSTYEQYF.

CDR3 amino acids: CASRPIQGIGEKLFF. The CDR3 nucleotides read TGTGCCAGTAGACCCATACAGGGAATCGGTGAAAAACTGTTTTTT. The chain recombines TRBV19 with TRBJ1-4; a weak D match, TRBD1 (6 bases). This CDR3 spans 15 amino acids. V lost 6 bases to trimming and J lost 7 bases, with 18 bases between them. Per germline, CDR1 LNHDA and CDR2 SQIVND (reference sequence).

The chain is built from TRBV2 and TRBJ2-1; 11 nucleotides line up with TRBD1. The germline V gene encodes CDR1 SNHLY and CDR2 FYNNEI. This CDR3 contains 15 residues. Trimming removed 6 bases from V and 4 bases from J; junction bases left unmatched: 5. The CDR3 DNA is TGTGCCAGCAGCGACAGGGACAGGGGGTACAATGAGCAGTTCTTC. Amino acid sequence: CASSDRDRGYNEQFF.